This T cell receptor beta chain stems from a study of Ad26.COV2.S vaccination and SARS-CoV-2 variants. Whole-study context: Participants got Ad26.COV2.S intramuscularly, once or twice 56 days apart.

The protocol was immunoSEQ multiplex PCR, while the TCRdb copy is restricted to in-frame clones and leaves out a portion. The repertoire holds roughly 300,000 clones, with more than 85% as singletons. Unmatched junction bases numbered 15, after V lost 3 bases and J lost 6 bases. The germline V gene has CDR1 MNHNS and CDR2 SASEGT. This CDR3 is built from 18 residues. As for treatment: 19 received Ad26.COV2.S at low or high dose, single or two shots; about 5 received placebo; per-sample allocation not given. Collection of samples fell on day 63 after the first vaccine or placebo injection. An adult donor aged 18-55 years was enrolled in Boston.

The sequenced sample was peripheral blood, obtained in a trial of Ad26.COV2.S vaccine versus placebo. The source of this sequence is a person between 18 and 65 years old who received the Ad26.COV2.S COVID-19 vaccine or a placebo. The chain joins TRBV6-1 to TRBJ1-4; 8 positions agree with TRBD1. The CDR3 here is CASSERQGAGGGDEKLFF. CDR3 in DNA: TGTGCCAGCAGTGAGCGCCAGGGGGCAGGAGGAGGGGATGAAAAACTGTTTTTT.